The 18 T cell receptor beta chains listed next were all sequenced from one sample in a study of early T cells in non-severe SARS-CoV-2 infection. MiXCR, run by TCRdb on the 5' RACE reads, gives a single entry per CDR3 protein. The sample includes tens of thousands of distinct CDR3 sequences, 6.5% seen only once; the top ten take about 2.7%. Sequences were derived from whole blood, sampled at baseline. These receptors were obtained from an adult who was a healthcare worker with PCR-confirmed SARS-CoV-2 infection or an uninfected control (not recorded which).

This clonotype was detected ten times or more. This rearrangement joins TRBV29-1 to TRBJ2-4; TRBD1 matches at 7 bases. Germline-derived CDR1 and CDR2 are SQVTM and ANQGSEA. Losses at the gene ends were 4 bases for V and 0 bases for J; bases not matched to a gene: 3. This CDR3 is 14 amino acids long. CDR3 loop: CSVGDRLAKNIQYF. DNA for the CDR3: TGCAGCGTTGGGGACAGATTAGCCAAAAACATTCAGTACTTC.

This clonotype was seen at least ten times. This CDR3 reads CASSESAGMNTEAFF. DNA of the CDR3: TGCGCCAGCAGTGAGTCAGCGGGAATGAACACTGAAGCTTTCTTT. This rearrangement joins TRBV10-1 to TRBJ1-1; D is unclear. Germline V gene sequence: CDR1 WNHNN, CDR2 SYGVQD (reference sequence). There are 15 residues in the CDR3. The germline V and J ends were trimmed by 0 bases and 0 bases, with 8 bases remaining between them.

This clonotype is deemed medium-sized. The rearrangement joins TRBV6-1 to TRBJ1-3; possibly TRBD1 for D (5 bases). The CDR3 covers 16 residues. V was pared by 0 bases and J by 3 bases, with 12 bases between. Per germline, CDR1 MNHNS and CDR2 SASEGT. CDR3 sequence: CASSEAPLGHGNTIYF. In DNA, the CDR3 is TGTGCCAGCAGTGAAGCGCCTTTGGGGCATGGAAACACCATATATTTT.

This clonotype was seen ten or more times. The CDR3 bases are TGTGCCAGCAGCTTAGGGTTTTTTGGGGGGCTCACCCAAGAGACCCAGTACTTC. It specifies CASSLGFFGGLTQETQYF. The chain employs TRBV7-2 and TRBJ2-5; TRBD1 or TRBD2 may be the D gene (6 bases each). The germline V and J ends were trimmed by 1 base and 1 base, with 19 bases remaining between them. Germline CDR1 reads SGHTA; CDR2 reads FQGNSA. The CDR3 is 18 amino acids. The complete variable domain, with remaining parts taken from reference TRBV7-2 and TRBJ2-5, reads GAGVSQSPSNKVTEKGKDVELRCDPISGHTALYWYRQSLGQGLEFLIYFQGNSAPDKSGLPSDRFSAERTGGSVSTLTIQRTQQEDSAVYLCASSLGFFGGLTQETQYFGPGTRLLVL.

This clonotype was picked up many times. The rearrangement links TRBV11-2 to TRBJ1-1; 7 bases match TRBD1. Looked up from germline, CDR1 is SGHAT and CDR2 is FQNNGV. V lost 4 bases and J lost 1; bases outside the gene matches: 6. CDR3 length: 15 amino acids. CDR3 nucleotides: TGTGCCAGCAGCTCCTACAGGGGCCAGAACACTGAAGCTTTCTTT. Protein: CASSSYRGQNTEAFF.

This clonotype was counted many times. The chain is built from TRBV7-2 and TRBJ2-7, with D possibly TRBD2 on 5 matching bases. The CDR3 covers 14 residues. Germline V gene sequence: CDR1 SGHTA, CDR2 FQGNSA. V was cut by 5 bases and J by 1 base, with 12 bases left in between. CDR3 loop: CASSGGGISYEQYF. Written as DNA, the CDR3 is TGTGCCAGCAGCGGCGGAGGAATATCCTACGAGCAGTACTTC.

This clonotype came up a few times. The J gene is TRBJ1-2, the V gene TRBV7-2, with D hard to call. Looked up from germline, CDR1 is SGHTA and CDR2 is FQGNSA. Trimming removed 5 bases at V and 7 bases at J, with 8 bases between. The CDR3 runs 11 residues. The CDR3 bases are TGTGCCAGCAGCACAAGATCTGGCTACACCTTC. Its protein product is CASSTRSGYTF.

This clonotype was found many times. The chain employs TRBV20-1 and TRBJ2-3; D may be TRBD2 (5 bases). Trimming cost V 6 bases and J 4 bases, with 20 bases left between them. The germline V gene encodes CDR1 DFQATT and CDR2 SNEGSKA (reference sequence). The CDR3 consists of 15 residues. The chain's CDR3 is CSALPLAGRADTQYF. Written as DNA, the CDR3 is TGCAGTGCCCTCCCCTTGGCGGGTCGGGCAGATACGCAGTATTTT.

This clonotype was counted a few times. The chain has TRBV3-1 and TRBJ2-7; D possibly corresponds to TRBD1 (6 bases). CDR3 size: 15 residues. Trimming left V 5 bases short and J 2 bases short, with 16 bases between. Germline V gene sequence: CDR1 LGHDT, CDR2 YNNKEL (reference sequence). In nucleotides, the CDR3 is TGTGCCAGCAGCAGGGACAACCTGCAGACCTACGAGCAGTACTTC. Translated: CASSRDNLQTYEQYF.

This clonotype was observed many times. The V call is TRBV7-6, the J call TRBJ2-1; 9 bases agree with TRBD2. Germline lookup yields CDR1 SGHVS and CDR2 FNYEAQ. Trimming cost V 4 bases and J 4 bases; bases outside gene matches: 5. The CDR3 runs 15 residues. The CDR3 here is CASSSGLATYNEQFF. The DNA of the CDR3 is TGTGCCAGCAGCTCCGGACTAGCGACGTACAATGAGCAGTTCTTC. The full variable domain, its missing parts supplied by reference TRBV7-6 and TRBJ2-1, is GAGVSQSPRYKVTKRGQDVALRCDPISGHVSLYWYRQALGQGPEFLTYFNYEAQQDKSGLPNDRFSAERPEGSISTLTIQRTEQRDSAMYRCASSSGLATYNEQFFGPGTRLTVL.

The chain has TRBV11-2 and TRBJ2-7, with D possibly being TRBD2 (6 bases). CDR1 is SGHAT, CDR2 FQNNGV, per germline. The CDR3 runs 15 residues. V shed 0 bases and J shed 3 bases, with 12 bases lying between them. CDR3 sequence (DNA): TGTGCCAGCAGCTTAGATCGGTCGCGGGGCTACGAGCAGTACTTC. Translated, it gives CASSLDRSRGYEQYF.

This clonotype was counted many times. The CDR3 loop is CASSLWERTEAFF. CDR3 sequence (DNA): TGTGCCAGCAGCTTATGGGAGCGTACTGAAGCTTTCTTT. The rearrangement links TRBV7-6 to TRBJ1-1; D gene unclear. Germline-derived CDR1 and CDR2 are SGHVS and FNYEAQ. The CDR3 has 13 residues. V lost 2 bases to trimming and J lost 5 bases, with 9 bases between them.

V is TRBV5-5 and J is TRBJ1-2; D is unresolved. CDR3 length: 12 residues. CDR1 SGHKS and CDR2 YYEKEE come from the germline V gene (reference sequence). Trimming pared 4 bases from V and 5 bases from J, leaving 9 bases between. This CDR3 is CASSPSTYGYTF. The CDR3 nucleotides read TGTGCCAGCAGCCCCTCGACATATGGCTACACCTTC.

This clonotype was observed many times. CDR3 DNA sequence: TGCAGTGCTAGAGATTCGGGGGCGGACACTGAAGCTTTCTTT. This codes for CSARDSGADTEAFF. The chain has TRBV20-1 and TRBJ1-1; a possible D gene is TRBD1 (6 bases). The CDR3 runs 14 residues. Germline CDR1 DFQATT, CDR2 SNEGSKA (reference sequence). Trimming stripped 0 bases from V and 3 bases from J, with 11 bases between.

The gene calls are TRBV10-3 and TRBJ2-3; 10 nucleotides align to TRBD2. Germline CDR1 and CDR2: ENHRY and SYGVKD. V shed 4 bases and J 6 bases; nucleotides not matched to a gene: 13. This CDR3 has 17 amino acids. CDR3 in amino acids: CAISGPPSGGLRDTQYF. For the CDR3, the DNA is TGTGCCATCAGTGGGCCGCCTAGCGGGGGTCTTCGGGATACGCAGTATTTT.

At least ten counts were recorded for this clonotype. The CDR3 is CSARLTGWENSPLHF. DNA for the CDR3: TGCAGTGCTAGACTCACAGGGTGGGAGAATTCACCCCTCCACTTT. The chain couples TRBV20-1 to TRBJ1-6; a weak D match, TRBD1 (6 bases). The CDR3 is 15 residues long. Germline loops: CDR1 DFQATT, CDR2 SNEGSKA (reference sequence). Trimming pared 2 bases from V and 7 bases from J, leaving 15 bases between.

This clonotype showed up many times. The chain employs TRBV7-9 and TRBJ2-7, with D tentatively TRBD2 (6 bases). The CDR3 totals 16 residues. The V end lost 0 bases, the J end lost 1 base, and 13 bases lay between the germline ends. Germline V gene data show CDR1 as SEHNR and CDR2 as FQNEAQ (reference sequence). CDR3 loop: CASSLATTAGSYEQYF. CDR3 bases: TGTGCCAGCAGCTTAGCTACGACCGCGGGGTCCTACGAGCAGTACTTC.

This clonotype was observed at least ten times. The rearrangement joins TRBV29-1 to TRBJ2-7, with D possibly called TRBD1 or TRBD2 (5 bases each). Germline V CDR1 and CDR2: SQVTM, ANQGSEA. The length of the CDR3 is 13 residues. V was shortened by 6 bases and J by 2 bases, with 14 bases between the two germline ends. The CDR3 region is CSVAGTRAYEQYF. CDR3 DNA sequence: TGCAGCGTCGCAGGGACCCGAGCCTACGAGCAGTACTTC.